Described below is a single TCR beta chain sequence and its context. The antigen remains undetermined. The sample comes from a study of blood T cells in healthy people across ages. Looked up from germline, CDR1 is DFQATT and CDR2 is SNEGSKA (reference sequence). This CDR3 spans 13 amino acids. The V end was cut by 1 base, the J end by 5 bases, with 11 bases between. Primed by a sample-barcoded 5' primer and a J-beta primer mix, a second PCR proceeded for about 6 to 11 cycles. TCRdb independently ran MiXCR on the 5' RACE reads; one entry per CDR3 protein. The sample holds hundreds of thousands of distinct CDR3 sequences; roughly 50% are singletons and the top ten take around 40%. Drawn from each donor were roughly 10 milliliters of peripheral blood. Samples each yielded at least 6 micrograms of total RNA. Notes on the study in general: Fewer expanded clones and more diversity marked long-lived versus aged donors.

Sequenced: blood. The chain employs TRBV20-1 and TRBJ2-5; no clear D. The clonotype was recovered from a man older than 75 in good health. CDR3 loop: CSARGRRAETQYF. The CDR3 nucleotides are TGCAGTGCTAGAGGCCGACGGGCGGAGACCCAGTACTTC.